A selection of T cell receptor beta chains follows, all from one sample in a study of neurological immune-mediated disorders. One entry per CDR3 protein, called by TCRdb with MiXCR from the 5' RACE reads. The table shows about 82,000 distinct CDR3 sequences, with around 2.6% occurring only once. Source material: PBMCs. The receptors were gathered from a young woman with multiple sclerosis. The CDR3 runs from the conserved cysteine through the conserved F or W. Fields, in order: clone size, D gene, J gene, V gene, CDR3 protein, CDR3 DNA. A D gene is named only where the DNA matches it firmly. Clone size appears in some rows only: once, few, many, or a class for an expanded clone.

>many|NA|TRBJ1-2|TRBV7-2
CASSLSAAGATGSNYGYTF
TGTGCCAGCAGCTTATCAGCGGCAGGGGCTACGGGGTCAAACTATGGCTACACCTTC
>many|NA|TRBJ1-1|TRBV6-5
CASRRGRENTEAFF
TGTGCCAGCAGACGAGGCAGGGAGAACACTGAAGCTTTCTTT
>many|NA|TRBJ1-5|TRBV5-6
CASSLLQQDQPQHF
TGTGCCAGCAGCTTGTTACAGCAAGATCAGCCCCAGCATTTT
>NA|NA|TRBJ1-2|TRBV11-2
CASSSAGHGYTF
TGTGCCAGCAGCAGCGCGGGACATGGCTACACCTTC
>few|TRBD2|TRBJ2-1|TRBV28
CASSQLYSSGRKRGDDEQFF
TGTGCCAGCAGTCAATTGTATTCTAGCGGGAGAAAGAGGGGAGACGATGAGCAGTTCTTC
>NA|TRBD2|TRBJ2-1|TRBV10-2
CASSGLAVYNEQFF
TGCGCCAGCTCGGGACTAGCGGTTTACAATGAGCAGTTCTTC
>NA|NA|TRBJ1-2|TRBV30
CAGHGGIYGYTF
TGTGCCGGCCACGGGGGGATCTATGGCTACACCTTC
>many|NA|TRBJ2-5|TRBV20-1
CSALIWAGVQETQYF
TGCAGTGCCCTCATCTGGGCAGGGGTACAAGAGACCCAGTACTTC
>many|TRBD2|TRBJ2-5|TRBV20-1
CSATGSGGLGTQYF
TGCAGTGCTACGGGGAGCGGGGGCCTTGGGACCCAGTACTTC
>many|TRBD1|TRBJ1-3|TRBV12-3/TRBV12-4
CASSGGQGRIVDTIYF
TGTGCCAGCAGTGGTGGACAGGGGAGAATAGTGGACACCATATATTTT
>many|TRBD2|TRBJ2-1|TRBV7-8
CASSLLLASGGYEQFF
TGTGCCAGCAGCCTCCTGCTGGCTAGCGGGGGGTATGAGCAGTTCTTC